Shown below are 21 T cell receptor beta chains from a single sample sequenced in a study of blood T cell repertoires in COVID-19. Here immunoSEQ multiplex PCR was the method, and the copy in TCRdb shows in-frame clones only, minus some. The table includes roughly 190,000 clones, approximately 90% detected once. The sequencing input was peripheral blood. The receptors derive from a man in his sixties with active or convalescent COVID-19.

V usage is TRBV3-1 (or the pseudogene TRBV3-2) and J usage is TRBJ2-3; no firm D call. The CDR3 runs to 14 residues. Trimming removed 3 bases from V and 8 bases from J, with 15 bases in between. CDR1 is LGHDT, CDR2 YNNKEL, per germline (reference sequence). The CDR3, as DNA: TGTGCCAGCAGCCACCTGACCCGACGGAGTACGCAGTATTTT. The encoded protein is CASSHLTRRSTQYF.

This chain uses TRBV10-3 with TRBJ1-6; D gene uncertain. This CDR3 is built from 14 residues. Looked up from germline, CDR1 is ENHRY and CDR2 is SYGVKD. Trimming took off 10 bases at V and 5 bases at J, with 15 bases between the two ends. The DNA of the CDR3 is TGTGCCACACCCCCGGAGGCCAATAATTCACCCCTCCACTTT. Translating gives CATPPEANNSPLHF.

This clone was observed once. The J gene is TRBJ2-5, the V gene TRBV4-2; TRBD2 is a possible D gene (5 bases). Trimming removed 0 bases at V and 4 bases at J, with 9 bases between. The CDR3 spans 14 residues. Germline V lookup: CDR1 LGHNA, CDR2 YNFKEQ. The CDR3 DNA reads TGTGCCAGCAGCCAAGATCTAGGGAGAGAGACCCAGTACTTC. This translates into CASSQDLGRETQYF.

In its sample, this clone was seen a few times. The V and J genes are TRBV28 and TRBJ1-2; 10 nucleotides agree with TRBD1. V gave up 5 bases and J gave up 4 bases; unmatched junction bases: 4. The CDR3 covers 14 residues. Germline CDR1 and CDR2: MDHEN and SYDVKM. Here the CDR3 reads CASSLGQGTYGYTF. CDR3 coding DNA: TGTGCCAGCAGTCTGGGACAGGGGACCTATGGCTACACCTTC.

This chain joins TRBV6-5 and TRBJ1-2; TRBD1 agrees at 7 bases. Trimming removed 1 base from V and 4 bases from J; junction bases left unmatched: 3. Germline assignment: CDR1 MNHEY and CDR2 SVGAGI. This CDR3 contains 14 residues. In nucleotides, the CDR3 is TGTGCCAGCAGTTACTTAAAGGGGGCCTATGGCTACACCTTC. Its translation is CASSYLKGAYGYTF.

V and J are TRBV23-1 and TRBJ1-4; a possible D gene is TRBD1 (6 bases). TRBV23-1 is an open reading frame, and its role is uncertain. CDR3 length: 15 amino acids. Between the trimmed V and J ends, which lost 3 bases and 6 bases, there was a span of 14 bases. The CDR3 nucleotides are TGCGCCAGCAGTCACCACAGGGTGATCCATGAAAAACTGTTTTTT. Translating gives CASSHHRVIHEKLFF.

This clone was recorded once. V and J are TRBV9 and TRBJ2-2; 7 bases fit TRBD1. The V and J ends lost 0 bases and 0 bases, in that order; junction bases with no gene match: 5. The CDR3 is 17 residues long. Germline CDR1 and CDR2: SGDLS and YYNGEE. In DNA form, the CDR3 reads TGTGCCAGCAGCGTAGAGGGGACAGCTTCGAACACCGGGGAGCTGTTTTTT. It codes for CASSVEGTASNTGELFF.

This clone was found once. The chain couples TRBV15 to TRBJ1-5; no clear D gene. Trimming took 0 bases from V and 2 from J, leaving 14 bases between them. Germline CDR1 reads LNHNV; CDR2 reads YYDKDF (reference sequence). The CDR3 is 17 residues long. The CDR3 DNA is TGTGCCACCAGCAGAGATCTAATGAATACAGGCAATCAGCCCCAGCATTTT. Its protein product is CATSRDLMNTGNQPQHF. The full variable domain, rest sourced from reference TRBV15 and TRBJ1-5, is DAMVIQNPRYQVTQFGKPVTLSCSQTLNHNVMYWYQQKSSQAPKLLFHYYDKDFNNEADTPDNFQSRRPNTSFCFLDIRSPGLGDTAMYLCATSRDLMNTGNQPQHFGDGTRLSIL.

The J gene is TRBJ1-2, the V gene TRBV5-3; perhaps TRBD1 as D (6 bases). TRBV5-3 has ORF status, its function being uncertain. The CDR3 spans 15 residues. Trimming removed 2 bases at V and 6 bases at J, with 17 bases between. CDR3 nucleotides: TGTGCCAGAAGCTTCTTAGGGGGTAGGGTGCATGGCTACACCTTC. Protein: CARSFLGGRVHGYTF.

DNA of the CDR3: TGTGCCAGCAGCAAAACGACTGACAGGGGGAAATACAATGAGCAGTTCTTC. Translating it yields CASSKTTDRGKYNEQFF. The genes are TRBV7-9 and TRBJ2-1; 9 nucleotides line up with TRBD1. The CDR3 spans 17 residues. Germline CDR1 reads SEHNR; CDR2 reads FQNEAQ (reference sequence). The V gene end was trimmed by 5 bases and the J gene end by 4 bases; junction bases not matched to a gene: 12.

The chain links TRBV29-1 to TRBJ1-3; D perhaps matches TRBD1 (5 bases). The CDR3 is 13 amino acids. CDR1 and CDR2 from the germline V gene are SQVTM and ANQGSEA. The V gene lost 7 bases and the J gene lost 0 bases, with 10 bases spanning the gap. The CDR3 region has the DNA TGCAGCGCACGACAGAGCTCTGGAAACACCATATATTTT. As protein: CSARQSSGNTIYF.

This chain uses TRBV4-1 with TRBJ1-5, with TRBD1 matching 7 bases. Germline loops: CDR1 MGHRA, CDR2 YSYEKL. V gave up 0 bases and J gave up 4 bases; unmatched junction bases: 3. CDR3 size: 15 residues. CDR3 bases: TGCGCCAGCAGCCAAGACAGGGGGAGTAATCAGCCCCAGCATTTT. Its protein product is CASSQDRGSNQPQHF.

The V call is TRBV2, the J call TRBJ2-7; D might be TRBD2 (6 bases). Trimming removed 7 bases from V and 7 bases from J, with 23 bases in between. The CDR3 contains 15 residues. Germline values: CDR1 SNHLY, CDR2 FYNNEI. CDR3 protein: CASTERSLLAGEQYF. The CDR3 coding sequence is TGTGCCAGCACGGAAAGGAGCCTACTAGCTGGGGAGCAGTACTTC.

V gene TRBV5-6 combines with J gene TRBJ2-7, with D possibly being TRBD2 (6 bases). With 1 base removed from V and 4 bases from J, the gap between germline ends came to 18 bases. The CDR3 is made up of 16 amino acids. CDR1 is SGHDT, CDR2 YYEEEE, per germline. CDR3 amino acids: CASSLTGRISGYEQYF. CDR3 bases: TGTGCCAGCAGCTTGACGGGGAGGATCAGTGGGTACGAGCAGTACTTC.

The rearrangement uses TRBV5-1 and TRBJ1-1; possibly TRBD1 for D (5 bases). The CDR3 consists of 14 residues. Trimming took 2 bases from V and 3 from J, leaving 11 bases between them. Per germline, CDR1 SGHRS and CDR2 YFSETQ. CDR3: CASSFSGIDTEAFF. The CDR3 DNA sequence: TGCGCCAGCAGCTTTTCAGGGATCGACACTGAAGCTTTCTTT.

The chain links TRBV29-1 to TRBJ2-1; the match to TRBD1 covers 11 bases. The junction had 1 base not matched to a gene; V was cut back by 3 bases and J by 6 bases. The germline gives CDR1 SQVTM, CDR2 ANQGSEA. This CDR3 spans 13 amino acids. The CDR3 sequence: CSVEGQGVNEQFF. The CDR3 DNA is TGCAGCGTTGAGGGACAGGGGGTCAATGAGCAGTTCTTC.

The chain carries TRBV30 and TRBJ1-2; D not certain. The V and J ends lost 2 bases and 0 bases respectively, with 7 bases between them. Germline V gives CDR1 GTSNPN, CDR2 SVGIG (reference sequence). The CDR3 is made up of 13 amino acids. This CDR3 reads CAWSYSTNYGYTF. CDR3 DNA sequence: TGTGCCTGGAGTTACAGTACTAACTATGGCTACACCTTC.

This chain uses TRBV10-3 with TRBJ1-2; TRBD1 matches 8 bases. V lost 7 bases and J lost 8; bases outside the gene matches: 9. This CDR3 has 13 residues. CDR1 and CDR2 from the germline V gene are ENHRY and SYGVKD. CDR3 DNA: TGTGCCATCACCCCGACAGGGGAGAGCGGCTACACCTTC. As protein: CAITPTGESGYTF.

The CDR3 sequence: CASSRFLVQETQYF. DNA of the CDR3: TGTGCCAGCAGCCGTTTTCTAGTACAAGAGACCCAGTACTTC. The chain combines TRBV7-9 with TRBJ2-5, with D hard to call. The CDR3 totals 14 residues. Trimming removed 5 bases from V and 2 bases from J, with 12 bases in between. Germline CDR1 reads SEHNR; CDR2 reads FQNEAQ (reference sequence).

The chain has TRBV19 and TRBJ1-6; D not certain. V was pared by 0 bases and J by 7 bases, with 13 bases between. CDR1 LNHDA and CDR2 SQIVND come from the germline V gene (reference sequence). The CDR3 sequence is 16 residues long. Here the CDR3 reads CASSIDHSGRNSPLHF. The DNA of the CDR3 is TGTGCCAGTAGTATAGATCATTCCGGGAGGAATTCACCCCTCCACTTT.

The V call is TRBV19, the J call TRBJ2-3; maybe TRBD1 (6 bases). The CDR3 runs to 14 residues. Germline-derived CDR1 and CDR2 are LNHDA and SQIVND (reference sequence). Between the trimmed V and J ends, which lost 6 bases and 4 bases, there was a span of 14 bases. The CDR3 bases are TGTGCCAGTAGGAACAGGGAATCGGCAGATACGCAGTATTTT. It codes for CASRNRESADTQYF.